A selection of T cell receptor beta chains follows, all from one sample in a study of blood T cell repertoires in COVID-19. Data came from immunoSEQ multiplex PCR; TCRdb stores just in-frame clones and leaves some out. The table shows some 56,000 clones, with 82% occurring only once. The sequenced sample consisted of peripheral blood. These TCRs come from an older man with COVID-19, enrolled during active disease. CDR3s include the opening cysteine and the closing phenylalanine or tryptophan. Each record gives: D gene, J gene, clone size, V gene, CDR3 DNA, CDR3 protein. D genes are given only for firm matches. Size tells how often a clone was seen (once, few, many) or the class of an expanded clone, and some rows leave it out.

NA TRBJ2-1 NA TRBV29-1 TGCAGCGTTGAAGGCTTGGCTGGCGCAGGTGAGCAGTTCTTC CSVEGLAGAGEQFF
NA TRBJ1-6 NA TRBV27 TGTGCCAGCAGTTTATTCTCCGGCTCCTATAATTCACCCCTCCACTTT CASSLFSGSYNSPLHF
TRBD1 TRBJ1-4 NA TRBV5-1 TGCGCCAGCAGCTTAAGGACAGGGGGCCAGGAAAAACTGTTTTTT CASSLRTGGQEKLFF
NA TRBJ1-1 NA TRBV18 TGTGCCAGCTCACCCCTTATCTTGAACACTGAAGCTTTCTTT CASSPLILNTEAFF
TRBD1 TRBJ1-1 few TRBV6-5 TGTGCCAGCAGTCCGGACAGGGTGAAAACTGAAGCTTTCTTT CASSPDRVKTEAFF
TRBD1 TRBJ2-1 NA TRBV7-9 TGTGCCACCATACAGGGGTCGCATGAGCAGTTCTTC CATIQGSHEQFF
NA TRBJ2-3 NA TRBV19 TGTGCCAGTAGTAACCGCGGGCCAGATACGCAGTATTTT CASSNRGPDTQYF
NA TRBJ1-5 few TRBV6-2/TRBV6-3 TGTGCCAGCAGTTACAGGGCAGGGGACGGTCAGCCCCAGCATTTT CASSYRAGDGQPQHF
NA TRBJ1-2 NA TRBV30 TGTGCCTGGAGTAGAGGGAACTATGGCTACACCTTC CAWSRGNYGYTF
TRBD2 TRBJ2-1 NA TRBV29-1 TGCAGCGTTGAAAGGGATGAGCGGGGAACTGAGCAGTTCTTC CSVERDERGTEQFF
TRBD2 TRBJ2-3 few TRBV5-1 TGCGCCAGCAGCGAACGGACTAGCGGGAGGCGCACAGATACGCAGTATTTT CASSERTSGRRTDTQYF
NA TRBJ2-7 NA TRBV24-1 TGTGCCACCAGTGATATGTCCAATGCCTACGAGCAGTACTTC CATSDMSNAYEQYF
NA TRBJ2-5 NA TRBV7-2 TGTGCCAGCAGCTTAACTAGGAACAGTGGACAAGAGACCCAGTACTTC CASSLTRNSGQETQYF
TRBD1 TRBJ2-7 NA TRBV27 TGTGCCAGCAGGCGGACAGGAATATACGAGCAGTACTTC CASRRTGIYEQYF
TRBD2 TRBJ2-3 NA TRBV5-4 TGTGCCAGCAGCTTGTTTAGCGGGACTAAGGCAGATACGCAGTATTTT CASSLFSGTKADTQYF
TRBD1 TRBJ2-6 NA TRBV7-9 TGTGCCAGCAGCTCAGGGACAGGGGCTTCTGGGGCCAACGTCCTGACTTTC CASSSGTGASGANVLTF
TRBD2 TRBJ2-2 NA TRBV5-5 TGTGCCAGCAGACCGGGGAGGGTGAACACCGGGGAGCTGTTTTTT CASRPGRVNTGELFF
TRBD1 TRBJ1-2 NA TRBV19 TGTGCCAGTGGTGACAGGGTTTTTGGCTACACCTTC CASGDRVFGYTF
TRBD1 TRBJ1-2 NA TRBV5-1 TGCGCCAGCAGCCCAGGGACAGGACTCGCATATGGCTACACCTTC CASSPGTGLAYGYTF
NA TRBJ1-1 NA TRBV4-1 TGCGCCAGCAGCCAAGATGAGGGAGGGGGGAACACTGAAGCTTTCTTT CASSQDEGGGNTEAFF
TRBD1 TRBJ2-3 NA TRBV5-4 TGTGCCAGCAGCTTTTTAAGACAGGGAACGCAGTATTTT CASSFLRQGTQYF
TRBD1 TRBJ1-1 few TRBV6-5 TGTGCCAGCAGGAACAGGGGGGCCTACACTGAAGCTTTCTTT CASRNRGAYTEAFF
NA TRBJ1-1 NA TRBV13 TGTGCCAGCAGCTTAGGCCTACGGAGGGACACTGAAGCTTTCTTT CASSLGLRRDTEAFF
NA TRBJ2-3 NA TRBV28 TGTGCCAGCATCAGGCCCGGGGCAGGGGCCCACACAGATACGCAGTATTTT CASIRPGAGAHTDTQYF
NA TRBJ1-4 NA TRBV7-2 TGTGCCAGCAGCTCGAATACGGGTAATGAAAAACTGTTTTTT CASSSNTGNEKLFF
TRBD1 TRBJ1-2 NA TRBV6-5 TGTGCCAGCAGCCTACAGGGGCGGGGTGGCTACACCTTC CASSLQGRGGYTF
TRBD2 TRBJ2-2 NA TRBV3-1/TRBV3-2 TGTGCCAGCAGCCAAGCTAGCGGGGGGCCACATGGCGGGGAGCTGTTTTTT CASSQASGGPHGGELFF
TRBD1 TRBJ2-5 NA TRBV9 TGTGCCAGCAGCGTAGGGCCTGACAGGGAAGAGACCCAGTACTTC CASSVGPDREETQYF